A single sample gave rise to the 16 T cell receptor beta chains below, sequenced in a study of cytomegalovirus exposure and HLA in healthy donors (dated by TCRdb to the late 2010s). Receptors were amplified or captured by the immunoSEQ multiplex PCR assay. For the multiplex PCR, a mixture combining 60 forward primers for TCR Vbeta segments and 13 reverse primers for TCR Jbeta segments was used. This is the immuneACCESS table as TCRdb keeps it, with only in-frame sequences that have V and J called. A part of the clones is gone; compared with another copy, unresolved V genes explain less than half, and the rest is unexplained. Across this sample there are about 160,000 clones, with around 76% seen only once. The top ten constitute over 1.3% of the sample. Sequencing was carried out using PBMCs. These receptors originate from a man in his 60s in good health and CMV-seronegative.

This chain connects TRBV5-6 to TRBJ1-2; 9 nucleotides match TRBD1. Losses at the gene ends were 4 bases for V and 5 bases for J; bases not matched to a gene: 18. This CDR3 has 18 amino acids. CDR1 is SGHDT, CDR2 YYEEEE, per germline. The chain's CDR3 is CASSVQGADRSVRYGYTF. The CDR3 DNA reads as TGTGCCAGCAGCGTACAGGGGGCCGATAGATCCGTTCGGTATGGCTACACCTTC.

The rearrangement links TRBV7-2 to TRBJ2-3, with TRBD1 identical over 8 bases. V dropped 5 bases and J dropped 4; count of bases not matched to a gene: 5. This CDR3 comprises 14 residues. In germline, CDR1 is SGHTA, CDR2 FQGNSA. The DNA for the CDR3 is TGTGCCAGCAGCGTAAGACAGGGGTCAGATACGCAGTATTTT. Protein sequence: CASSVRQGSDTQYF. Based on the CDR3 plus reference TRBV7-2 and TRBJ2-3, the full variable domain is GAGVSQSPSNKVTEKGKDVELRCDPISGHTALYWYRQSLGQGLEFLIYFQGNSAPDKSGLPSDRFSAERTGGSVSTLTIQRTQQEDSAVYLCASSVRQGSDTQYFGPGTRLTVL.

V gene TRBV4-3 combines with J gene TRBJ2-7, with 8 bases lining up with TRBD1. The J segment lost 1 base and the V segment lost 1 base, leaving 3 bases of the junction unmatched. The germline CDR1 and CDR2 sequences are LGHNA and YSLEER. The CDR3 covers 15 residues. The CDR3 loop reads CASSQGRTGSYEQYF. CDR3 coding DNA: TGCGCCAGCAGCCAAGGAAGGACAGGGTCCTACGAGCAGTACTTC.

V usage is TRBV5-6 and J usage is TRBJ1-4, with TRBD1 matching 7 bases. The junction had 6 bases not matched to a gene; V was cut back by 2 bases and J by 8 bases. Germline-derived CDR1 and CDR2 are SGHDT and YYEEEE. The CDR3 spans 14 residues. CDR3 DNA: TGTGCCAGCAGCTTACCGGGACAGAGAGAAAAACTGTTTTTT. Translation gives CASSLPGQREKLFF.

The chain is built from TRBV9 and TRBJ2-5, with a possible D match to TRBD2 (6 bases). The CDR3 contains 16 residues. Trimming cost V 3 bases and J 1 base, with 16 bases left between them. The germline gives CDR1 SGDLS, CDR2 YYNGEE. The CDR3 DNA sequence: TGTGCCAGCAGCGCCGACGAGACTAGTTTCCAAGAGACCCAGTACTTC. It codes for CASSADETSFQETQYF.

V is TRBV18 and J is TRBJ2-5; no reliable D call. This CDR3 has 14 amino acids. The ends were cut back, 1 base at V and 1 base at J, with 7 bases in the middle. Germline values: CDR1 KGHSH, CDR2 LQKENI. In nucleotides, the CDR3 is TGTGCCAGCTCACCACGAGAATCCCAAGAGACCCAGTACTTC. Translated: CASSPRESQETQYF.

This chain joins TRBV6-6 and TRBJ1-2, with D possibly being TRBD1 (6 bases). Germline V gene sequence: CDR1 MNHNY, CDR2 SVGAGI (reference sequence). V was clipped by 7 bases and J by 0 bases, with 18 bases between them. This CDR3 region has 16 residues. This CDR3 is CASNPSQGQANYGYTF. In DNA, the CDR3 is TGTGCCAGCAACCCGAGCCAGGGACAAGCTAACTATGGCTACACCTTC.

The chain joins TRBV28 to TRBJ2-5; 16 bases fit TRBD2. Germline trimming cut 7 bases from V and 3 bases from J; bases unmatched to any gene: 14. CDR1 and CDR2 (germline): MDHEN, SYDVKM. The CDR3 contains 19 residues. The CDR3 protein is CASTTEGTSGRAAEETQYF. The CDR3 DNA reads TGTGCCAGCACCACGGAGGGGACTAGCGGGAGGGCGGCCGAAGAGACCCAGTACTTC. Drawing the rest from reference TRBV28 and TRBJ2-5, the complete variable domain is DVKVTQSSRYLVKRTGEKVFLECVQDMDHENMFWYRQDPGLGLRLIYFSYDVKMKEKGDIPEGYSVSREKKERFSLILESASTNQTSMYLCASTTEGTSGRAAEETQYFGPGTRLLVL.

The V call is TRBV15, the J call TRBJ1-4; D unclear. This CDR3 has 16 residues. Trimming took off 0 bases at V and 6 bases at J, with 14 bases between the two ends. Germline CDR1 is LNHNV and CDR2 is YYDKDF (reference sequence). The CDR3 spells CATSRELAAGDEKLFF. In DNA form, the CDR3 reads TGTGCCACCAGCAGAGAACTGGCAGCCGGGGATGAAAAACTGTTTTTT.

V usage is TRBV4-1 and J usage is TRBJ2-5, with 12 bases fitting TRBD2. Germline CDR1 and CDR2: MGHRA and YSYEKL. The junction had 13 bases not matched to a gene; V was cut back by 1 base and J by 7 bases. The CDR3 consists of 18 residues. CDR3 DNA sequence: TGCGCCAGCAGCCAAGTGGTGGCTAGCGGGGGGGCTCAGTCGACCCAGTACTTC. Translating it yields CASSQVVASGGAQSTQYF.

This rearrangement joins TRBV6-1 to TRBJ2-6; D is possibly TRBD2 (7 bases). CDR1 is MNHNS, CDR2 SASEGT, per germline. The CDR3 is 16 amino acids. The V and J ends lost 2 bases and 2 bases respectively, with 10 bases between them. In DNA form, the CDR3 reads TGTGCCAGCAGTGAATTAGGGGGGGCTGGGGCCAACGTCCTGACTTTC. Amino acid sequence: CASSELGGAGANVLTF.

The chain couples TRBV7-2 to TRBJ2-1, with 7 positions matching TRBD1. The germline CDR1 and CDR2 sequences are SGHTA and FQGNSA. The J segment lost 3 bases and the V segment lost 1 base, leaving 6 bases of the junction unmatched. The CDR3 spans 16 residues. The CDR3 sequence is CASSLVTGEFYNEQFF. The CDR3 coding sequence is TGTGCCAGCAGCTTAGTTACAGGGGAGTTCTACAATGAGCAGTTCTTC.

This sequence joins TRBV5-1 and TRBJ2-7; possible D gene TRBD1, 5 bases. Trimming stripped 0 bases from V and 0 bases from J, with 16 bases between. The CDR3 extends over 17 amino acids. Germline assignment: CDR1 SGHRS and CDR2 YFSETQ. The CDR3 sequence is CASSLEGPAESSYEQYF. Here the CDR3 DNA reads TGCGCCAGCAGCTTGGAGGGGCCAGCCGAAAGCTCCTACGAGCAGTACTTC.

The chain is built from TRBV5-1 and TRBJ2-1; 12 bases are shared with TRBD2. The V gene end was trimmed by 0 bases and the J gene end by 8 bases; junction bases not matched to a gene: 0. Germline V lookup: CDR1 SGHRS, CDR2 YFSETQ. This CDR3 is 14 amino acids long. The CDR3 bases are TGCGCCAGCAGCTTGGGACTAGCGGGAGATGAGCAGTTCTTC. It yields the protein CASSLGLAGDEQFF.

The chain employs TRBV7-2 and TRBJ2-7; D is uncertain. V lost 5 bases and J 3 bases, leaving 11 bases between the germline ends. The CDR3 is made up of 13 amino acids. From germline, CDR1 is SGHTA and CDR2 FQGNSA. The CDR3 region is CASSQASHYEQYF. The DNA of the CDR3 is TGTGCCAGCAGCCAAGCCTCCCACTACGAGCAGTACTTC.

V gene TRBV27 combines with J gene TRBJ1-2; 10 positions agree with TRBD1. J was trimmed by 2 bases and V by 5 bases; bases with no gene match: 5. Per germline, CDR1 MNHEY and CDR2 SMNVEV (reference sequence). The CDR3 length is 15 residues. The CDR3 spells CASSETGGSNYGYTF. CDR3 DNA: TGTGCCAGCAGTGAGACAGGGGGCAGCAACTATGGCTACACCTTC.